The 3 T cell receptor beta chains in this list originate from one sample, sequenced in a study of spatial heterogeneity in lung cancer. TCRdb itself ran the 5' RACE reads through MiXCR, one entry per CDR3 protein. The sample has about 120,000 distinct CDR3 sequences, under 14% seen once. Time point noted: blood at routine non-recurrence follow-up after resection. This specimen consisted of PBMCs, obtained at follow-up. The receptors derive from a female donor with early-stage non-small cell lung cancer.

The rearrangement uses TRBV27 and TRBJ2-5; 7 bases align to TRBD1. Germline trimming cut 6 bases from V and 5 bases from J; bases unmatched to any gene: 9. This CDR3 comprises 14 residues. CDR1 and CDR2 (germline): MNHEY, SMNVEV (reference sequence). The CDR3 coding sequence is TGTGCCAGCAGCCATGACAGGGTGGGCGAGACCCAGTACTTC. Protein: CASSHDRVGETQYF.

This clonotype was counted at least ten times. The chain combines TRBV7-2 with TRBJ2-3; 13 positions agree with TRBD2. Germline loops: CDR1 SGHTA, CDR2 FQGNSA. Trimming cost V 8 bases and J 1 base; bases outside gene matches: 0. The CDR3 length is 14 residues. CDR3 DNA: TGTGCCAGCGGACTAGCGGGGGGCACAGATACGCAGTATTTT. Residues: CASGLAGGTDTQYF.

The chain employs TRBV20-1 and TRBJ1-3; D not certain. CDR3 length equals 14 residues. V was pared by 0 bases and J by 0 bases, with 6 bases between. In germline, CDR1 is DFQATT, CDR2 SNEGSKA (reference sequence). The CDR3 DNA reads TGCAGTGCTAGAGATAAAACCTCTGGAAACACCATATATTTT. Translation: CSARDKTSGNTIYF.